Sequencing of this T cell receptor beta chain was carried out in a study of T cell clonality in common variable immunodeficiency. Notes on the study in general: CVID subjects shared fewer TCRbeta clones than healthy controls did. CVID subjects had higher TCRbeta clonality than healthy controls, most marked in about a third. Authors noted CVID clonality's cause needs subpopulation repertoire sequencing.

TCRdb keeps only in-frame clones here, not all; method: immunoSEQ multiplex PCR. The repertoire has 25,000 to 35,000 clones, none seen only once; the ten largest take about 13%. About this clone: The target antigen is unknown.

This receptor was taken from a person aged 18 to 75 in good health. Source material: peripheral blood mononuclear cells.

CDR3 bases read: TGTGCCAGCTCACCACCGACGACAGGGGGTGGAGATGGC. It yields the protein CASSPPTTGGGDG. The entire CDR3 reads CASSPPTTGGGDGYTF. The chain employs TRBV18 and TRBJ1-2; 9 bases match TRBD1. The CDR3 goes on 3 residues after the read ends, and that part is filled in from the germline J gene. The CDR3 runs to 16 residues. Germline lookup yields CDR1 KGHSH and CDR2 LQKENI. The V segment lost 0 bases and the J segment 6 bases; nucleotides outside the gene matches: 8.